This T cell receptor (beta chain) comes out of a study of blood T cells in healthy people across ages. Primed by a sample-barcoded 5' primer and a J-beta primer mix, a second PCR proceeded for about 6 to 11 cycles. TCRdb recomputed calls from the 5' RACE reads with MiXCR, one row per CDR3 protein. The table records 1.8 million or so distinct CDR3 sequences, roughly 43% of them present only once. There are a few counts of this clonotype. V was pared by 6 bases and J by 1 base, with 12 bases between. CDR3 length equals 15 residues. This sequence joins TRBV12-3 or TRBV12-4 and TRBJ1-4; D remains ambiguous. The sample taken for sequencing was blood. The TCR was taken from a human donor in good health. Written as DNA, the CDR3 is TGTGCCAGCAGAGACCTTGGAGGAACTAATGAAAAACTGTTTTTT. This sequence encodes CASRDLGGTNEKLFF.